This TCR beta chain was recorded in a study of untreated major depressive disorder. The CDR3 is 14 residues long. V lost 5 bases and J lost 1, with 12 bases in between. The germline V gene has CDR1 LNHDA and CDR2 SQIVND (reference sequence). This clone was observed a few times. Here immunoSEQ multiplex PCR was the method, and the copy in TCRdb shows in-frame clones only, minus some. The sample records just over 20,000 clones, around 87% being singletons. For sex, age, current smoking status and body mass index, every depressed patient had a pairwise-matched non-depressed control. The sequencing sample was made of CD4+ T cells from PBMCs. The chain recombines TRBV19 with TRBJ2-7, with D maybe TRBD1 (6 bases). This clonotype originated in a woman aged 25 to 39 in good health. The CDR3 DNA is TGTGCCAGTAGTCAACAGGGCATGTCCTACGAGCAGTACTTC. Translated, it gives CASSQQGMSYEQYF. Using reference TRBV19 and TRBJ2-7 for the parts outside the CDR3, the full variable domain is DGGITQSPKYLFRKEGQNVTLSCEQNLNHDAMYWYRQDPGQGLRLIYYSQIVNDFQKGDIAEGYSVSREKKESFPLTVTSAQKNPTAFYLCASSQQGMSYEQYFGPGTRLTVT.